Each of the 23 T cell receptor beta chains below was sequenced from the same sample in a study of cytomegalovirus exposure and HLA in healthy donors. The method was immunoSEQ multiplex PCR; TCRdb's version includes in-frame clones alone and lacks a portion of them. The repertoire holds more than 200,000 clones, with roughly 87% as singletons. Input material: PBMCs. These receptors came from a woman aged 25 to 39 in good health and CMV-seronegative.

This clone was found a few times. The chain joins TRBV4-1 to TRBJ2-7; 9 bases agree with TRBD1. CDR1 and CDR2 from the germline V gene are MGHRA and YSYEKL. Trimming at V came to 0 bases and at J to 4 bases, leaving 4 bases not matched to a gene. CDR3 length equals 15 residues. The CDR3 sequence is CASSQELTGGYEQYF. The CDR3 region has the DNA TGCGCCAGCAGCCAAGAACTGACAGGGGGATACGAGCAGTACTTC.

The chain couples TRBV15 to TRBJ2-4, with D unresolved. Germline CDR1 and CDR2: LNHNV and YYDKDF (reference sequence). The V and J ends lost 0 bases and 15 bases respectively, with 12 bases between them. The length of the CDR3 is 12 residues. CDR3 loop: CATSRDPALRYF. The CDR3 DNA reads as TGTGCCACCAGCAGAGATCCGGCCTTGAGGTACTTC.

In DNA, the CDR3 is TGTGCCAGCAGCGTTTCAGGGGGCAGGAACACTGAAGCTTTCTTT. It translates to CASSVSGGRNTEAFF. The chain has TRBV9 and TRBJ1-1; TRBD1 matches at 8 bases. Losses at the gene ends were 2 bases for V and 1 base for J; bases not matched to a gene: 4. Per germline, CDR1 SGDLS and CDR2 YYNGEE. CDR3 length: 15 residues. Based on the CDR3 plus reference TRBV9 and TRBJ1-1, the full variable domain is DSGVTQTPKHLITATGQRVTLRCSPRSGDLSVYWYQQSLDQGLQFLIQYYNGEERAKGNILERFSAQQFPDLHSELNLSSLELGDSALYFCASSVSGGRNTEAFFGQGTRLTVV.

The CDR3 region is CASSPMGTSPGRADEQYF. CDR3 DNA: TGTGCCAGCAGCCCTATGGGGACTAGCCCGGGTCGAGCGGACGAGCAGTACTTC. This sequence joins TRBV4-2 and TRBJ2-7, with 9 bases identical to TRBD2. In germline, CDR1 is LGHNA, CDR2 YNFKEQ. The V and J ends lost 4 bases and 5 bases, in that order; junction bases with no gene match: 18. The CDR3 sequence is 18 residues long.

The CDR3 bases are TGCGCCAGCAGCTTATCCCCCCCTGGGAACACTGAAGCTTTCTTT. Amino acid sequence: CASSLSPPGNTEAFF. The V and J genes are TRBV4-1 and TRBJ1-1; D uncertain. Per germline, CDR1 MGHRA and CDR2 YSYEKL. V lost 5 bases, J lost 1 base, and 14 bases lay in between. The CDR3 runs 15 residues.

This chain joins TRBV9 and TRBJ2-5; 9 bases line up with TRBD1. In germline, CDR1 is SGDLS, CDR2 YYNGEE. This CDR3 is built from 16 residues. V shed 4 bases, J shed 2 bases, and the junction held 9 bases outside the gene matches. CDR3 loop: CASSSGTGLPQETQYF. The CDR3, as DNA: TGTGCCAGCAGCTCAGGGACAGGGCTGCCACAAGAGACCCAGTACTTC.

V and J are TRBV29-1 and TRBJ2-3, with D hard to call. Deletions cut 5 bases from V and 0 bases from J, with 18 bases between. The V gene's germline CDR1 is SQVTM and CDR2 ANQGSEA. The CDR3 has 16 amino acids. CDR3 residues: CSVLPPMYPSTDTQYF. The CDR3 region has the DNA TGCAGCGTTCTCCCCCCGATGTATCCTAGCACAGATACGCAGTATTTT.

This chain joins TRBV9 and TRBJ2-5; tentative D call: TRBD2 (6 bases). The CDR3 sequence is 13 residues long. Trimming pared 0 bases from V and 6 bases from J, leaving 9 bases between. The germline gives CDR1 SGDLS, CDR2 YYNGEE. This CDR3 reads CASSVVGGQTQYF. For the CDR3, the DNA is TGTGCCAGCAGCGTAGTGGGGGGACAGACCCAGTACTTC.

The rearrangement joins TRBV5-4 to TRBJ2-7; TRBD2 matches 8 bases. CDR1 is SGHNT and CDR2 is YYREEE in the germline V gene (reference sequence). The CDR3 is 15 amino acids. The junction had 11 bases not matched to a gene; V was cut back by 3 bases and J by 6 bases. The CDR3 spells CASSSAGLGVGEQYF. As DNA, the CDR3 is TGTGCCAGCAGCTCGGCGGGACTAGGGGTAGGCGAGCAGTACTTC.

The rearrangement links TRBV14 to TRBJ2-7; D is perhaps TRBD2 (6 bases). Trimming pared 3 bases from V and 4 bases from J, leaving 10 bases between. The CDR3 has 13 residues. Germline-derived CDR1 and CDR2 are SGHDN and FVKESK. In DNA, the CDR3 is TGTGCCAGCAGCCAGACGGGGAGGTACGAGCAGTACTTC. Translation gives CASSQTGRYEQYF.

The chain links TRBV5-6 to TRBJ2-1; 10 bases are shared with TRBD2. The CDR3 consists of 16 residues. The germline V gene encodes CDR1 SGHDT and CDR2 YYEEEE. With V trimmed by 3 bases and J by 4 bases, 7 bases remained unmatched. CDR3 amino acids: CASSSPQREGYNEQFF. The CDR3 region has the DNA TGTGCCAGCAGCTCCCCCCAGCGGGAGGGATACAATGAGCAGTTCTTC.

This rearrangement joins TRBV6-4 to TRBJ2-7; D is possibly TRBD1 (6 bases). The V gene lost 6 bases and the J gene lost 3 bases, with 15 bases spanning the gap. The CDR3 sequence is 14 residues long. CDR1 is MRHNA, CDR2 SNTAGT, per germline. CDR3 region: CASRKMDRDYEQYF. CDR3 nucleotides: TGTGCCAGCAGGAAGATGGACAGAGACTACGAGCAGTACTTC.

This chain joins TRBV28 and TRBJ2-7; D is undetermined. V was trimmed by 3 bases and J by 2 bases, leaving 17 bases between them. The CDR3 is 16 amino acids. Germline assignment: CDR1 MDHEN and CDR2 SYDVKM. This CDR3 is CASSFLESAGAYEQYF. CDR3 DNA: TGTGCCAGCAGTTTTTTGGAGTCGGCAGGCGCCTACGAGCAGTACTTC.

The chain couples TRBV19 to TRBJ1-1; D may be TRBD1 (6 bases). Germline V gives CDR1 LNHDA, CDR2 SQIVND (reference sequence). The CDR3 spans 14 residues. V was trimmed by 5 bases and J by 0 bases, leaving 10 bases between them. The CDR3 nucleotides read TGTGCCAGTAGTGTCGGACAGATGAACACTGAAGCTTTCTTT. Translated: CASSVGQMNTEAFF. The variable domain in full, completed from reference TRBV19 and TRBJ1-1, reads DGGITQSPKYLFRKEGQNVTLSCEQNLNHDAMYWYRQDPGQGLRLIYYSQIVNDFQKGDIAEGYSVSREKKESFPLTVTSAQKNPTAFYLCASSVGQMNTEAFFGQGTRLTVV.

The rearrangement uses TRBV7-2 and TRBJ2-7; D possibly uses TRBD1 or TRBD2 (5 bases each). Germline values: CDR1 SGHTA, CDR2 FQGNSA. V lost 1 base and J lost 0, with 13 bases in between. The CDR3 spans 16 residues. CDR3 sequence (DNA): TGTGCCAGCAGCTTAGATGGGGGTCCAGCCTCCTACGAGCAGTACTTC. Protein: CASSLDGGPASYEQYF.

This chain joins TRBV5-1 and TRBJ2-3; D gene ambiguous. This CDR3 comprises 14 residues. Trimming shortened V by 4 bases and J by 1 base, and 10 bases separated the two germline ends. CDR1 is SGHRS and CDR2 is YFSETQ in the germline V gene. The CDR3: CASSAPARTDTQYF. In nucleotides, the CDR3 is TGCGCCAGCAGCGCCCCCGCCCGCACAGATACGCAGTATTTT.

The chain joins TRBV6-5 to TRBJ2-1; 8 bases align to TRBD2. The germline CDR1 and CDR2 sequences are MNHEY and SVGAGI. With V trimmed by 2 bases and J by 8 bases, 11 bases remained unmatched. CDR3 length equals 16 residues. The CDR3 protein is CASSYREKGLVDEQFF. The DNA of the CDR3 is TGTGCCAGCAGTTACCGAGAGAAGGGACTAGTCGATGAGCAGTTCTTC.

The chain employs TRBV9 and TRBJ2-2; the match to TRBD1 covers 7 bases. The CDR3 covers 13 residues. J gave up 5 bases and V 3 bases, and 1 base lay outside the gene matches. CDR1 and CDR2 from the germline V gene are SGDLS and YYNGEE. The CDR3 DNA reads TGTGCCAGCAGCGAACAGGGGACCGGGGAGCTGTTTTTT. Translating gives CASSEQGTGELFF. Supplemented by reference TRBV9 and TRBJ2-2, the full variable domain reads DSGVTQTPKHLITATGQRVTLRCSPRSGDLSVYWYQQSLDQGLQFLIQYYNGEERAKGNILERFSAQQFPDLHSELNLSSLELGDSALYFCASSEQGTGELFFGEGSRLTVL.

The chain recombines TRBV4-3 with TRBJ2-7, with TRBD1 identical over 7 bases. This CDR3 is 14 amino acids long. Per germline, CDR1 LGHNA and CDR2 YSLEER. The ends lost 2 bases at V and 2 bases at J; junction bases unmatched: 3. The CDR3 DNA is TGCGCCAGCAGCCAACCAGACAGGGCCTACGAGCAGTACTTC. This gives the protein CASSQPDRAYEQYF.

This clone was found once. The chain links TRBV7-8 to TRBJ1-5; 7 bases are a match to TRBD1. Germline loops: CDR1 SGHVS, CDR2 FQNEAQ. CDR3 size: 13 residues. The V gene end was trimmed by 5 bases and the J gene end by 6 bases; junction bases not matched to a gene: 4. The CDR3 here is CASSVRQGQPQHF. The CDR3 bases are TGTGCCAGCAGCGTACGACAGGGTCAGCCCCAGCATTTT.

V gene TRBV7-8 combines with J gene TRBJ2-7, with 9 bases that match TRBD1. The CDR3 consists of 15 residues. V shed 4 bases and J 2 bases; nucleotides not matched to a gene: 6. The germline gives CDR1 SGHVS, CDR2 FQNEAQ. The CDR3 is CASSSPGQGTYEQYF. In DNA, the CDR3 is TGTGCCAGCAGCTCCCCGGGACAGGGAACCTACGAGCAGTACTTC.

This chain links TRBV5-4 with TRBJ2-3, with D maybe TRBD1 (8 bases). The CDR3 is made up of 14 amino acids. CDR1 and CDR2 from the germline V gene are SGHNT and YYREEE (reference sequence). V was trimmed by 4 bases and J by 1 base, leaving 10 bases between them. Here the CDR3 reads CASSTGGGTDTQYF. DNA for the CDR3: TGTGCCAGCAGCACAGGGGGGGGCACAGATACGCAGTATTTT.

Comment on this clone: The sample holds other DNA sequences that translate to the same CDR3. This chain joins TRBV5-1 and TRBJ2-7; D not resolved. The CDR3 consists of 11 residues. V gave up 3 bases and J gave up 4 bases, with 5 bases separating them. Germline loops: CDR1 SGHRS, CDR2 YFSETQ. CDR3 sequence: CASSSDYEQYF. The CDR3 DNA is TGCGCCAGCAGCTCGGATTACGAGCAGTACTTC.